These T cell receptor beta chains were read from a single sample in a study of CD8+CD57+ T cells in acquired aplastic anemia. One entry per CDR3 protein, called by TCRdb with MiXCR from the reads. Of fewer than 200,000 distinct CDR3 sequences listed, 71% were seen once; the top ten hold 40% to 55%. Sequencing was done on a sample of sorted CD4+, CD8+, or CD8+CD57+ T cells (not recorded which) from PBMCs. All receptors come from a human donor with aplastic anemia. Each CDR3 is given with its conserved first and last residue. D genes are given only for firm matches. Rows may omit the clone size; those that give it use once, few, many or a size class.

V gene	CDR3 length	J gene	clone size	D gene	CDR3 DNA	CDR3 protein
TRBV27	13	TRBJ1-1	.	TRBD1	TGTGCCAGCCAGGGACAGCAGAACACTGAAGCTTTCTTT	CASQGQQNTEAFF
TRBV29-1	16	TRBJ2-3	.	.	TGCAGCGTTGAAGATACAGCCACTACTAGCACAGATACGCAGTATTTT	CSVEDTATTSTDTQYF
TRBV20-1	17	TRBJ2-2	.	TRBD2	TGCAGTGCTAGAGATCTCCGACTAGCGGGGGGGCCCGGGGAGCTGTTTTTT	CSARDLRLAGGPGELFF
TRBV15	14	TRBJ2-7	.	TRBD1	TGTGCCACCAGCAGTGGGACAGGGGGCGACGAGCAGTACTTC	CATSSGTGGDEQYF
TRBV9	16	TRBJ2-5	.	TRBD1	TGTGCCAGCAGCGTAGACGACAGGGGGATGGGAGAGACCCAGTACTTC	CASSVDDRGMGETQYF
TRBV20-1	15	TRBJ2-1	.	.	TGCAGTGCTAGAGGGACACCTAGCTCCTACAATGAGCAGTTCTTC	CSARGTPSSYNEQFF
TRBV7-9	14	TRBJ1-1	.	.	TGTGCCAGCAGCTTAGAAGGGGATCTTTATGAAGCTTTCTTT	CASSLEGDLYEAFF
TRBV10-3	13	TRBJ1-2	.	TRBD1	TGTGCCATCAGCCGGACAGGGGAGGATGGCTACACCTTC	CAISRTGEDGYTF
TRBV24-1	15	TRBJ2-3	.	.	TGTGCCACCAGTGATTTTGGCGCCAGCACAGATACGCAGTATTTT	CATSDFGASTDTQYF
TRBV25-1	13	TRBJ2-1	.	.	TGTGCCAGCAGCTTCGCAGGGAGTCATGAGCAGTTCTTC	CASSFAGSHEQFF
TRBV20-1	14	TRBJ2-7	.	.	TGCAGTGCTAGATTACGGGGTTATGCTTACGAGCAGTACTTC	CSARLRGYAYEQYF
TRBV15	13	TRBJ1-1	few	.	TGTGCCACCAGCAGAGATGGCGGGTCTGAAGCTTTCTTT	CATSRDGGSEAFF
TRBV5-6	15	TRBJ1-2	.	TRBD1	TGTGCCAGCAGCTTGGACCGGGACAGGTACTATGGCTACACCTTC	CASSLDRDRYYGYTF
TRBV15	14	TRBJ1-3	.	.	TGTGCCACCAGCAGAGTAGGGCCCGGAAACACCATATATTTT	CATSRVGPGNTIYF
TRBV25-1	14	TRBJ2-2	.	.	TGTGCCAGCAGTGGATTGGGGCCCACCGGGGAGCTGTTTTTT	CASSGLGPTGELFF
TRBV2	14	TRBJ2-7	.	.	TGTGCCAGCAGTGAATACCCAGGGAGCTACGAGCAGTACTTC	CASSEYPGSYEQYF
TRBV5-1	16	TRBJ2-5	.	.	TGCGCCAGCAGCCCGCGAGTCGGGGTTCATAAAGAGACCCAGTACTTC	CASSPRVGVHKETQYF
TRBV10-2	16	TRBJ2-3	.	TRBD2	TGCGCCAGCACCCAGACGGGGGGGGGCCCCACAGATACGCAGTATTTT	CASTQTGGGPTDTQYF
TRBV10-1	13	TRBJ1-2	.	.	TGCGCCGGCAGTGAGTCGCCTGGGCACGGCTACACCTTC	CAGSESPGHGYTF
TRBV12-3/TRBV12-4	15	TRBJ2-7	.	TRBD1	TGTGCCAGCAGTCCCGGGACAGGGAATACCGACGAGCAGTACTTC	CASSPGTGNTDEQYF
TRBV4-3	15	TRBJ2-6	once	TRBD1	TGCGCCAGCAGCCAAGAGGGACAGGGGGCGAACGTCCTGACTTTC	CASSQEGQGANVLTF
TRBV20-1	13	TRBJ2-7	.	.	TGCAGTGCTAGAGGCGTGGTATTGCACGAGCAGTACTTC	CSARGVVLHEQYF
TRBV2	14	TRBJ2-6	few	.	TGTGCCAGCACTGGGGGTCGTGGGGCCAACGTCCTGACTTTC	CASTGGRGANVLTF
TRBV2	13	TRBJ1-3	.	.	TGTGCCAGCAATAACAGGGCTGGAAACACCATATATTTT	CASNNRAGNTIYF
TRBV15	15	TRBJ1-5	.	.	TGTGCCACCAGCAGCCTCAGGGATAGCAATCAGCCCCAGCATTTT	CATSSLRDSNQPQHF
TRBV6-1	13	TRBJ1-2	.	TRBD1	TGTGCCAGCAGTGGGACAGGGCGAGACGGCTACACCTTC	CASSGTGRDGYTF
TRBV7-2	14	TRBJ1-2	.	TRBD1	TGTGCCAGCAGCTCCGGAGGGAGGGGGCATGGCTACACCTTC	CASSSGGRGHGYTF
TRBV20-1	16	TRBJ2-7	.	.	TGCAGTGCTAGAGAGTCCGGGACACCAAGTCCTTACGAGCAGTACTTC	CSARESGTPSPYEQYF
TRBV29-1	15	TRBJ2-5	.	TRBD1	TGCAGCGCAATCCCGGGGACAGGGGTAGGCGAGACCCAGTACTTC	CSAIPGTGVGETQYF
TRBV19	13	TRBJ1-2	.	.	TGTGCCAGTAATGGGGGTGGAAGCTATGGCTACACCTTC	CASNGGGSYGYTF
TRBV20-1	14	TRBJ1-5	few	.	TGCAGTGCTAGGAGGTGGGGCAGAGGACAGCCCCAGCATTTT	CSARRWGRGQPQHF
TRBV19	16	TRBJ2-1	.	.	.	CASTSGLAGKYNEQFF
TRBV7-8	12	TRBJ2-2	.	.	TGTGCCAGGGGAACAGGTACCGGGGAGCTGTTTTTT	CARGTGTGELFF
TRBV24-1	15	TRBJ2-3	.	.	TGTGCCACCAGTGCTTCCCAGGGGGGCGCAGATACGCAGTATTTT	CATSASQGGADTQYF
TRBV10-3	13	TRBJ2-7	.	.	TGTGCCATCAGTGAGTCGCCCACCAGCCGTCCGTACTTC	CAISESPTSRPYF
TRBV5-6	13	TRBJ2-7	few	TRBD1	TGTGCCAGCAGCTTGCGGACAGGGGACGAGCAGTACTTC	CASSLRTGDEQYF
TRBV19	15	TRBJ2-3	once	.	TGTGCCAGTAGTATAGGAGGGGTTGGGAAAGATACGCAGTATTTT	CASSIGGVGKDTQYF
TRBV10-3	13	TRBJ2-2	.	.	TGTGCCGGCAGTGACATAGACACCGGGGAGCTGTTTTTT	CAGSDIDTGELFF
TRBV7-2	14	TRBJ2-3	.	.	TGTGCCAGCAGCTTACAGTTGGGGACAGATACGCAGTATTTT	CASSLQLGTDTQYF
TRBV6-4	13	TRBJ2-2	few	.	TGTGCCAGCAGTGACGTTACCTCTGGGGAGCTGTTTTTT	CASSDVTSGELFF
TRBV20-1	17	TRBJ2-5	.	TRBD2	TGCAGTGCTAGAATAGGACTAGCGGGGGGCCCACAAGAGACCCAGTACTTC	CSARIGLAGGPQETQYF
TRBV15	16	TRBJ2-7	few	TRBD2	TGTGCCACCAGCAGAGTTAGGGGAGGGGAAACCTACGAGCAGTACTTC	CATSRVRGGETYEQYF
TRBV9	15	TRBJ2-2	.	.	TGTGCCAGCAGAGCCCCGACAGGAAACACCGGGGAGCTGTTTTTT	CASRAPTGNTGELFF